One sample yielded the 28 T cell receptor beta chains listed below, sequenced in a study of blood T cells in healthy people across ages. Next came a second PCR, run for about 7 to 11 cycles, which used a sample-barcoded 5' primer along with a J-beta primer mix. TCRdb used MiXCR to reprocess the 5' RACE reads, holding one entry per CDR3 protein. The table includes 920,000 or so distinct CDR3 sequences, 45% detected once. The specimen was blood. Every receptor here comes from a woman aged 60-75 years in good health.

This clonotype was observed a few times. V and J are TRBV6-1 and TRBJ2-1; 12 positions agree with TRBD2. The CDR3 totals 16 residues. Losses at the gene ends were 4 bases for V and 8 bases for J; bases not matched to a gene: 9. The germline V gene has CDR1 MNHNS and CDR2 SASEGT. The CDR3 here is CASSVRRLAGEDEQFF. CDR3 in DNA: TGTGCCAGCAGTGTTAGACGACTAGCGGGAGAGGATGAGCAGTTCTTC.

The V call is TRBV9, the J call TRBJ2-5; D gene unclear. CDR1 and CDR2 (germline): SGDLS, YYNGEE. This CDR3 comprises 17 residues. Trimming left V 0 bases short and J 2 bases short, with 17 bases between. The CDR3: CASSVEVAPGRQETQYF. CDR3 sequence (DNA): TGTGCCAGCAGCGTAGAAGTCGCACCCGGACGGCAAGAGACCCAGTACTTC.

The V and J genes are TRBV11-2 and TRBJ2-3, with a weak D call TRBD2 (6 bases). The CDR3 loop spans 15 amino acids. V was shortened by 4 bases and J by 0 bases, with 11 bases between the two germline ends. Looked up from germline, CDR1 is SGHAT and CDR2 is FQNNGV. Written as DNA, the CDR3 is TGTGCCAGCAGCTGGGGGGAACCTAGCACAGATACGCAGTATTTT. Translating it yields CASSWGEPSTDTQYF.

The rearrangement joins TRBV7-2 to TRBJ2-5, with unresolved D. V was clipped by 5 bases and J by 4 bases, with 11 bases between them. The CDR3 runs 13 residues. Germline assignment: CDR1 SGHTA and CDR2 FQGNSA. The CDR3, as DNA: TGTGCCAGCAGCGCCTGGGTTCGAGAGACCCAGTACTTC. Its translation: CASSAWVRETQYF. The full variable domain, rest sourced from reference TRBV7-2 and TRBJ2-5, is GAGVSQSPSNKVTEKGKDVELRCDPISGHTALYWYRQSLGQGLEFLIYFQGNSAPDKSGLPSDRFSAERTGGSVSTLTIQRTQQEDSAVYLCASSAWVRETQYFGPGTRLLVL.

This clonotype was seen only a few times. CDR3: CASSQRGVGGEQFF. Written as DNA, the CDR3 is TGTGCCAGCAGCCAGAGAGGCGTAGGGGGTGAGCAGTTCTTC. The chain employs TRBV7-9 and TRBJ2-1; D might be TRBD1 (6 bases). The CDR3 length is 14 residues. V lost 5 bases and J 9 bases, leaving 17 bases between the germline ends. Per the germline V gene, CDR1 is SEHNR and CDR2 is FQNEAQ (reference sequence).

The chain combines TRBV13 with TRBJ2-5; a weak D match, TRBD1 (5 bases). The CDR3 is 13 amino acids. The ends were cut back, 0 bases at V and 6 bases at J, with 8 bases in the middle. The germline V gene has CDR1 PRHDT and CDR2 FYEKMQ (reference sequence). The CDR3 DNA reads as TGTGCCAGCAGCTTAGGCAGGGCGAAGACCCAGTACTTC. The encoded protein is CASSLGRAKTQYF.

This clonotype was picked up a small number of times. The chain carries TRBV27 and TRBJ2-7; no clear D. Germline V gene data show CDR1 as MNHEY and CDR2 as SMNVEV (reference sequence). With 3 bases removed from V and 0 bases from J, the gap between germline ends came to 12 bases. This CDR3 spans 15 amino acids. As DNA, the CDR3 is TGTGCCAGCAGTTTTTCCGGGCGGAACTCCTACGAGCAGTACTTC. Translated: CASSFSGRNSYEQYF.

This sequence joins TRBV5-6 and TRBJ2-1; D gene ambiguous. In germline, CDR1 is SGHDT, CDR2 YYEEEE. The ends were cut back, 4 bases at V and 10 bases at J, with 9 bases in the middle. This CDR3 contains 11 residues. The CDR3 DNA reads as TGTGCCAGCAGCCAGACGGCAGAGCAGTTCTTC. Residues: CASSQTAEQFF.

This clonotype was seen only once. The V and J genes are TRBV6-1 and TRBJ1-5; D is undetermined. Germline CDR1 reads MNHNS; CDR2 reads SASEGT. V dropped 4 bases and J dropped 10 bases, with 8 bases sitting between them. The CDR3 loop spans 11 amino acids. The CDR3 loop reads CASSAKEPQHF. DNA of the CDR3: TGTGCCAGCAGTGCAAAAGAACCCCAGCATTTT.

There are a few counts of this clonotype. This chain links TRBV12-3 or TRBV12-4 with TRBJ2-5, with D possibly matching TRBD2 (6 bases). Trimming took 3 bases from V and 5 from J, leaving 16 bases between them. The CDR3 is 15 residues long. CDR3 in DNA: TGTGCCAGCAGTTTGGACGGAGGGGTTGGGGAGACCCAGTACTTC. Protein: CASSLDGGVGETQYF.

There are a few counts of this clonotype. CDR3 bases: TGTGCCAGCAGGACAGGGGGCGCAGAGACCCAGTACTTC. It yields the protein CASRTGGAETQYF. V is TRBV2 and J is TRBJ2-5, with 10 positions matching TRBD1. Per germline, CDR1 SNHLY and CDR2 FYNNEI. The CDR3 runs 13 residues. The junction had 2 bases not matched to a gene; V was cut back by 6 bases and J by 4 bases.

As to this clonotype: Sequence at one end of the junction differs from germline and may be a read error. The gene calls are TRBV20-1 and TRBJ1-5, with a tentative D call TRBD1 (5 bases). The CDR3 spans 14 residues. Germline CDR1 reads DFQATT; CDR2 reads SNEGSKA (reference sequence). CDR3 residues: CSAGDPDTSQPQHF. CDR3 DNA sequence: TGCAGTGCTGGAGATCCGGACACTAGCCAGCCCCAGCATTTT.

The gene calls are TRBV4-1 and TRBJ2-1; 8 bases match TRBD2. J lost 13 bases, V lost 0 bases, and 8 bases had no gene match. The CDR3 length is 14 residues. Germline values: CDR1 MGHRA, CDR2 YSYEKL. The CDR3 is CASSQDKLAEHQFF. In nucleotides, the CDR3 is TGCGCCAGCAGCCAAGATAAACTAGCGGAACACCAGTTCTTC.

This clonotype has just one count. The chain links TRBV7-2 to TRBJ2-1; no definite D call. Between the trimmed V and J ends, which lost 4 bases and 6 bases, there was a span of 16 bases. Germline V gives CDR1 SGHTA, CDR2 FQGNSA. This CDR3 has 15 residues. The CDR3 spells CASSSDAFGPNEQFF. The CDR3 DNA follows: TGTGCCAGCAGCTCGGACGCGTTCGGCCCCAATGAGCAGTTCTTC.

This clonotype was counted only a few times. The J gene is TRBJ2-4, the V gene TRBV7-9; D not resolved. Per germline, CDR1 SEHNR and CDR2 FQNEAQ (reference sequence). The CDR3 has 13 amino acids. Trimming removed 4 bases from V and 5 bases from J, with 9 bases in between. The CDR3 sequence: CASSSGRQNIQYF. In DNA, the CDR3 is TGTGCCAGCAGCTCCGGACGGCAAAACATTCAGTACTTC.

This clonotype was detected only a few times. The gene calls are TRBV20-1 and TRBJ2-5; TRBD1 might be the D (5 bases). Germline V gene lookup returns CDR1 DFQATT and CDR2 SNEGSKA (reference sequence). The CDR3 consists of 15 residues. Trimming took off 0 bases at V and 5 bases at J, with 16 bases between the two ends. CDR3 region: CSARDLRANLETQYF. The CDR3 DNA follows: TGCAGTGCTAGAGATCTCAGGGCCAATTTGGAGACCCAGTACTTC.

The genes are TRBV18 and TRBJ2-1; D assignment may be TRBD1 or TRBD2 (5 bases each). CDR3 size: 16 residues. Per the germline V gene, CDR1 is KGHSH and CDR2 is LQKENI. V lost 6 bases, J lost 0 bases, and 15 bases lay in between. CDR3 amino acids: CASSKGPDSSYNEQFF. The CDR3 bases are TGTGCCAGCTCTAAGGGACCAGACAGCTCCTACAATGAGCAGTTCTTC.

There are a few counts of this clonotype. The chain couples TRBV7-9 to TRBJ2-1; D is undetermined. The germline V gene has CDR1 SEHNR and CDR2 FQNEAQ (reference sequence). CDR3 length: 14 residues. Trimming cost V 4 bases and J 6 bases, with 13 bases left between them. CDR3 nucleotides: TGTGCCAGCAGCTGGCGGAACTTGGGCAATGAGCAGTTCTTC. Amino acid sequence: CASSWRNLGNEQFF.

The chain links TRBV24-1 to TRBJ2-3; 9 bases map to TRBD1. V dropped 7 bases and J dropped 5; count of bases not matched to a gene: 3. There are 13 residues in the CDR3. The V gene's germline CDR1 is KGHDR and CDR2 SFDVKD. CDR3 protein: CATRDRGEDTQYF. The CDR3 coding sequence is TGTGCCACCAGGGACAGGGGTGAAGATACGCAGTATTTT.

This clonotype was picked up a small number of times. The V call is TRBV7-2, the J call TRBJ2-4; TRBD2 matches at 7 bases. The J call is doubtful: the DNA matches TRBJ2-7 better. The CDR3 is 16 amino acids. Germline V gives CDR1 SGHTA, CDR2 FQGNSA. The CDR3 nucleotides are TGTGCCAGCAGCTTAGGGGTTCTAGCGGACAACTACGAGCAGTACTTC. Its translation is CASSLGVLADNYEQYF.

This clonotype appeared a few times. The chain has TRBV20-1 and TRBJ2-7, with 8 bases fitting TRBD2. V shed 3 bases, J shed 1 base, and the junction held 5 bases outside the gene matches. Germline V gene lookup returns CDR1 DFQATT and CDR2 SNEGSKA (reference sequence). CDR3 length: 14 amino acids. CDR3 amino acids: CSARAGTSSYEQYF. For the CDR3, the DNA is TGCAGTGCTAGGGCCGGGACTAGTTCCTACGAGCAGTACTTC.

The chain joins TRBV7-6 to TRBJ2-3; 8 nucleotides match TRBD2. The CDR3 runs 14 residues. V lost 5 bases to trimming and J lost 4 bases; unmatched junction nucleotides: 5. The V gene's germline CDR1 is SGHVS and CDR2 FNYEAQ. CDR3 amino acids: CASSTAGGPDTQYF. In DNA form, the CDR3 reads TGTGCCAGCAGCACCGCGGGGGGCCCAGATACGCAGTATTTT.

The table lists this clonotype with a few counts. The chain recombines TRBV7-8 with TRBJ2-1, with no clear D. The germline V gene encodes CDR1 SGHVS and CDR2 FQNEAQ. Trimming shortened V by 3 bases and J by 0 bases, and 6 bases separated the two germline ends. The CDR3 consists of 14 residues. The CDR3 DNA sequence: TGTGCCAGCAGCTTCCAGGTCTCCTACAATGAGCAGTTCTTC. Encoded protein: CASSFQVSYNEQFF.

A few counts support this clonotype. V and J are TRBV6-5 and TRBJ1-1, with a possible D match to TRBD1 (6 bases). The germline V and J ends were trimmed by 0 bases and 6 bases, with 8 bases remaining between them. This CDR3 is 13 amino acids long. Germline V gene lookup returns CDR1 MNHEY and CDR2 SVGAGI. CDR3 sequence: CASSYSEGAEAFF. DNA for the CDR3: TGTGCCAGCAGTTACTCCGAGGGGGCTGAAGCTTTCTTT.

Many counts were recorded for this clonotype. V and J are TRBV27 and TRBJ2-7; D may be TRBD1 (6 bases). V was clipped by 3 bases and J by 3 bases, with 12 bases between them. Germline assignment: CDR1 MNHEY and CDR2 SMNVEV (reference sequence). The CDR3 extends over 14 amino acids. CDR3 protein: CASSFGRGGYEQYF. The CDR3 bases are TGTGCCAGCAGTTTCGGCAGGGGTGGCTACGAGCAGTACTTC.

This clonotype was seen a few times. The rearrangement joins TRBV14 to TRBJ2-1, with TRBD2 identical over 9 bases. Germline V gene data show CDR1 as SGHDN and CDR2 as FVKESK. The CDR3 totals 16 residues. V was clipped by 4 bases and J by 2 bases; unmatched bases: 6. CDR3 bases: TGTGCCAGCAGCCCCTTAGCGGGAGTAGCCTACAATGAGCAGTTCTTC. This sequence encodes CASSPLAGVAYNEQFF.

The gene calls are TRBV6-5 and TRBJ1-2, with TRBD1 identical over 8 bases. The V and J ends lost 7 bases and 1 base, in that order; junction bases with no gene match: 8. The CDR3 sequence is 15 residues long. Germline CDR1 reads MNHEY; CDR2 reads SVGAGI. DNA for the CDR3: TGTGCCAGCACCCAGACAGGGGCTCTTAACTATGGCTACACCTTC. Translating gives CASTQTGALNYGYTF.

The chain couples TRBV18 to TRBJ2-1; 8 bases fit TRBD2. The CDR3 covers 16 residues. Germline values: CDR1 KGHSH, CDR2 LQKENI. The ends lost 5 bases at V and 10 bases at J; junction bases unmatched: 16. The chain's CDR3 is CASSRDPGVAGSEQFF. For the CDR3, the DNA is TGTGCCAGCTCAAGAGACCCCGGGGTAGCGGGAAGCGAGCAGTTCTTC.